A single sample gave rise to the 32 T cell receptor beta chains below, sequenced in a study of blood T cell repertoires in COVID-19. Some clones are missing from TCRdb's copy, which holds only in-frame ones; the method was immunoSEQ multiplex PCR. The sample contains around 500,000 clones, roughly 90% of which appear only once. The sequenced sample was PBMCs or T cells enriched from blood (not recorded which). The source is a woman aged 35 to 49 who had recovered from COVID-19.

The CDR3 DNA follows: TGCGCCAGCAGTGAGGGAGGCCGATGGACAGATACGCAGTATTTT. Residues: CASSEGGRWTDTQYF. This chain connects TRBV10-1 to TRBJ2-3, with D possibly being TRBD2 (5 bases). Between the trimmed V and J ends, which lost 2 bases and 3 bases, there was a span of 12 bases. Germline lookup yields CDR1 WNHNN and CDR2 SYGVQD (reference sequence). This CDR3 is 15 amino acids long.

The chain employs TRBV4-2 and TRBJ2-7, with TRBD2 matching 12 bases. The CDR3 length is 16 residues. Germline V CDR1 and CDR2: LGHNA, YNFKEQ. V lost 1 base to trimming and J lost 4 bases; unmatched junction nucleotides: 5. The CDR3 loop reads CASSQVTSGSTYEQYF. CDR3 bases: TGTGCCAGCAGCCAAGTGACTAGCGGGAGTACGTACGAGCAGTACTTC.

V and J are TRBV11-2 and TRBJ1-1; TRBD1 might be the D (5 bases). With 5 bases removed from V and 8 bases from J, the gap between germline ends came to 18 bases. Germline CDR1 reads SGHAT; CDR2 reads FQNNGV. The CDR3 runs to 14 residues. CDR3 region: CASSGHRGGFEAFF. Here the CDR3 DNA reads TGTGCCAGCAGCGGACACCGCGGGGGGTTCGAAGCTTTCTTT.

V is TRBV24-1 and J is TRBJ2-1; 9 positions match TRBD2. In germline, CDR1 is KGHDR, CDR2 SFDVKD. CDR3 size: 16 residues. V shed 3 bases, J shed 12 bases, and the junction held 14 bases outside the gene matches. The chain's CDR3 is CATSDATSGEDKGQFF. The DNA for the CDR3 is TGTGCCACCAGTGATGCGACTAGCGGAGAAGATAAAGGGCAGTTCTTC.

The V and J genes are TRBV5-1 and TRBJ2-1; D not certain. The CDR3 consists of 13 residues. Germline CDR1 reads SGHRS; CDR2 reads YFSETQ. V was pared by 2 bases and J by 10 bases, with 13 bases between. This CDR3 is CASSFGRSEEQFF. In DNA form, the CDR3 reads TGCGCCAGCAGCTTTGGTAGATCGGAGGAGCAGTTCTTC.

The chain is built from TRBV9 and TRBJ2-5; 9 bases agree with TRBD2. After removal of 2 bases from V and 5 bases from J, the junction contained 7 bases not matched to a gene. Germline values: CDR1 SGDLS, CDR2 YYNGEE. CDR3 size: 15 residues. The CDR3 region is CASSVAGGRGETQYF. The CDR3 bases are TGTGCCAGCAGCGTCGCGGGGGGGCGAGGGGAGACCCAGTACTTC.

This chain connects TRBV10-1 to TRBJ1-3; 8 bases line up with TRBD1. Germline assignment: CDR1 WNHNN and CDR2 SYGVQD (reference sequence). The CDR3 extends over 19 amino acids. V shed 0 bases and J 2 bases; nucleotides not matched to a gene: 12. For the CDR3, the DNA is TGCGCCAGCAGTGAGTCGGGAAAACAGGGGGGTTCGGCTGGAAACACCATATATTTT. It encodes CASSESGKQGGSAGNTIYF.

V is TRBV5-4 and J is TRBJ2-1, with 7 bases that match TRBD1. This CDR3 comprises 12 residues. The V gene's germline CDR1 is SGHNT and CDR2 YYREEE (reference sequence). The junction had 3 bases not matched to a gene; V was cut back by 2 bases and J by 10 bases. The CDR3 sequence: CASSFRGYEQFF. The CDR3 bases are TGTGCCAGCAGCTTCAGGGGGTACGAGCAGTTCTTC.

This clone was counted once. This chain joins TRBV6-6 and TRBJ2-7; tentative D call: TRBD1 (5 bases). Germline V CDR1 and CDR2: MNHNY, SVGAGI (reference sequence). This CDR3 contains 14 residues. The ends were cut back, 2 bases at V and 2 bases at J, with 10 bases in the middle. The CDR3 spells CASSYRQGTYEQYF. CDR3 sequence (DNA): TGTGCCAGCAGTTACCGTCAGGGTACCTACGAGCAGTACTTC.

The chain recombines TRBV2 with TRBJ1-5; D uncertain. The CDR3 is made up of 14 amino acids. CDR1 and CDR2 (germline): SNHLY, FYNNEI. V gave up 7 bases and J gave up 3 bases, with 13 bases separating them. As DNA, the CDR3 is TGTGCCAGCACCCCGGACCGGGACAATCAGCCCCAGCATTTT. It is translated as CASTPDRDNQPQHF.

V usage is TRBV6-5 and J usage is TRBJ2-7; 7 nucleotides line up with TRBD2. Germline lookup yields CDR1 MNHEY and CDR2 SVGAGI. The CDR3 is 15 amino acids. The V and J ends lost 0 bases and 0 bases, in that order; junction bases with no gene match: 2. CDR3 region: CASSYSTSVSYEQYF. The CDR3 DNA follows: TGTGCCAGCAGTTACTCTACTAGCGTCTCCTACGAGCAGTACTTC.

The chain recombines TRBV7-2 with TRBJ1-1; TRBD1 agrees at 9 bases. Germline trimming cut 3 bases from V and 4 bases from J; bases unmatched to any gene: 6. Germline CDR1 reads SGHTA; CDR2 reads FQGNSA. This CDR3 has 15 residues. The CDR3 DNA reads TGTGCCAGCAGCTTCGCAGGACAGGGGATCACTGAAGCTTTCTTT. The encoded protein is CASSFAGQGITEAFF.

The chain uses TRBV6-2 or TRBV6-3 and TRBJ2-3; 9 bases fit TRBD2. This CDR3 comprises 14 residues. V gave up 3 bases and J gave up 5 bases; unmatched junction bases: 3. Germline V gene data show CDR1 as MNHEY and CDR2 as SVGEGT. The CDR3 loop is CASSYRTSVDTQYF. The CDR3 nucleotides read TGTGCCAGCAGTTATCGGACTAGCGTAGATACGCAGTATTTT.

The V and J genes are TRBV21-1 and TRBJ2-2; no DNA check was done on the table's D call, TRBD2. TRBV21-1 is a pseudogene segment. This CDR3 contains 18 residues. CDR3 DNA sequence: TGTGCCAGCAGCATATGGACTAGCGGGGATGAGAACACCGGGGAGCTGTTTTTT. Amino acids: CASSIWTSGDENTGELFF.

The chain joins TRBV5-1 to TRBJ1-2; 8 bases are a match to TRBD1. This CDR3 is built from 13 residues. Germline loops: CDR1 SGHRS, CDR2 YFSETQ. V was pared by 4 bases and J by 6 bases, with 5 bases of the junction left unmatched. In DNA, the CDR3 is TGCGCCAGCAGCATCGGACAGGGTGATGGCTACACCTTC. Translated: CASSIGQGDGYTF.

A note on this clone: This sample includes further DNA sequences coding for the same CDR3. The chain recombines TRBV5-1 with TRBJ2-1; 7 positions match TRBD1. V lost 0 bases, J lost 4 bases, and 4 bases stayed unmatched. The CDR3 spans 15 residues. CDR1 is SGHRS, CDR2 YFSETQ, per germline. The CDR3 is CASSLGTGGYNEQFF. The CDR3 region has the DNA TGCGCCAGCAGCTTGGGGACAGGAGGATACAATGAGCAGTTCTTC.

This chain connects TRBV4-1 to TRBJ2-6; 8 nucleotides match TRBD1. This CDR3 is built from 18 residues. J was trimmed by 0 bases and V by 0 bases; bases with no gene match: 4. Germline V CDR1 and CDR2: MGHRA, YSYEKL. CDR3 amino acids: CASSQDWTGSSGANVLTF. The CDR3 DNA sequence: TGCGCCAGCAGCCAAGATTGGACAGGGAGCTCTGGGGCCAACGTCCTGACTTTC.

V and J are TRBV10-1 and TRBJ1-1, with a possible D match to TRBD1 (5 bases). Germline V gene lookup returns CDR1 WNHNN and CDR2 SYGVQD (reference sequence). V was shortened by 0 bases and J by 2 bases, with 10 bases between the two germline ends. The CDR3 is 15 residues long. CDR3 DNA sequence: TGCGCCAGCAGTGAGTCTAGGGGCATTAACACTGAAGCTTTCTTT. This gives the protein CASSESRGINTEAFF.

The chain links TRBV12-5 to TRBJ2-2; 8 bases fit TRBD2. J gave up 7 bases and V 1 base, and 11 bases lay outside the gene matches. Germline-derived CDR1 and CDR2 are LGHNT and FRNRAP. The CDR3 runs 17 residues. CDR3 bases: TGTGCTAGTGGTTTGGATTTAGCGGGAAAGGCCGGCGGGGAGCTGTTTTTT. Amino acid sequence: CASGLDLAGKAGGELFF.

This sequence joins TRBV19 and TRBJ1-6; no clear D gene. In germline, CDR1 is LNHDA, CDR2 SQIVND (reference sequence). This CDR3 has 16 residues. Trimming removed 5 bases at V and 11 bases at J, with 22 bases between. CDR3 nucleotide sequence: TGTGCCAGTAGTGTGCAGCGGGGATGGGAGAGGACACCCCTCCACTTT. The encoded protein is CASSVQRGWERTPLHF.

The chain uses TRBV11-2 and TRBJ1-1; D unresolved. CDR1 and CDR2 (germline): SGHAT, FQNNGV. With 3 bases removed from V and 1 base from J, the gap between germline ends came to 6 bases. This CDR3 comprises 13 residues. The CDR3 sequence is CASSFRQNTEAFF. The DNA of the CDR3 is TGTGCCAGCAGCTTCCGACAGAACACTGAAGCTTTCTTT.

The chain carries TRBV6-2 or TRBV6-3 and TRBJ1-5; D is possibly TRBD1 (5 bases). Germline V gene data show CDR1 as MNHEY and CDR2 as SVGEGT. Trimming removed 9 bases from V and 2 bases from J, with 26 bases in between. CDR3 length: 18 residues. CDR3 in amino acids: CASSLLGQSALGNQPQHF. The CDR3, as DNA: TGTGCCAGTAGCTTATTAGGACAATCAGCGTTGGGCAATCAGCCCCAGCATTTT.

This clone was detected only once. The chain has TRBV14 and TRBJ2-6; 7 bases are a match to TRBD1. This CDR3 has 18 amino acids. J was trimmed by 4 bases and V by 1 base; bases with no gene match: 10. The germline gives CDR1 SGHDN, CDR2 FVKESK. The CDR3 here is CASSQARGLLPGANVLTF. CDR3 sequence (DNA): TGTGCCAGCAGCCAAGCTAGGGGGCTCCTCCCCGGGGCCAACGTCCTGACTTTC.

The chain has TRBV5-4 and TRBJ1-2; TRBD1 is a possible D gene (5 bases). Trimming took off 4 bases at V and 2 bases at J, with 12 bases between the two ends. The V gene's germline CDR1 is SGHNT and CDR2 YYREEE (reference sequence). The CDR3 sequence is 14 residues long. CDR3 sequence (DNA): TGTGCCAGCAGCCTATTTGACAGAAACTATGGCTACACCTTC. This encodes CASSLFDRNYGYTF. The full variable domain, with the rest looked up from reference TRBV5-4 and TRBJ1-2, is ETGVTQSPTHLIKTRGQQVTLRCSSQSGHNTVSWYQQALGQGPQFIFQYYREEENGRGNFPPRFSGLQFPNYSSELNVNALELDDSALYLCASSLFDRNYGYTFGSGTRLTVV.

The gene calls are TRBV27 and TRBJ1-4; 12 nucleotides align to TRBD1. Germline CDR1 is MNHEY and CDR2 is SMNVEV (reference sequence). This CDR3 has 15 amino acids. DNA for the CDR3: TGTCCTCCCGGGACAGGGGGCATTACTAATGAAAAACTGTTTTTT. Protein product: CPPGTGGITNEKLFF.

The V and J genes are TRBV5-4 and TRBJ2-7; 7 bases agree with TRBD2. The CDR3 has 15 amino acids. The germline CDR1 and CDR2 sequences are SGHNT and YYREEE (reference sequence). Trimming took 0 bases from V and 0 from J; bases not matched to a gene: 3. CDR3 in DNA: TGTGCCAGCAGCTTGGACCCGGGGGGCTCCTACGAGCAGTACTTC. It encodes CASSLDPGGSYEQYF.

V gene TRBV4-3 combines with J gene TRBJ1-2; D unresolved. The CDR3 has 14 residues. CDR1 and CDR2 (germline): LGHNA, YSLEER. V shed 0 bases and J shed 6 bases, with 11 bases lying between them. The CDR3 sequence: CASSQDPGEDGYTF. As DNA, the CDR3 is TGCGCCAGCAGCCAAGATCCGGGAGAGGATGGCTACACCTTC.

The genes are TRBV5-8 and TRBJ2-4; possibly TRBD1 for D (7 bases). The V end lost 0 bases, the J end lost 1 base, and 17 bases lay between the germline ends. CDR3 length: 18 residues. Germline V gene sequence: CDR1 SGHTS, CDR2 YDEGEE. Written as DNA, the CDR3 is TGTGCCAGCAGCTTGGGGGCAGGGGGGTCCCATGCCAAAAACATTCAGTACTTC. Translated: CASSLGAGGSHAKNIQYF.

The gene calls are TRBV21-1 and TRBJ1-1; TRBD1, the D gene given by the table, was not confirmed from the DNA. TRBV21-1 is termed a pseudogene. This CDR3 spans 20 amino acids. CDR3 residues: CASSKAVSTDRDIGSTEAFF. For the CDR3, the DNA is TGTGCCAGCAGCAAAGCTGTTTCCACTGACAGGGATATTGGTAGTACTGAAGCTTTCTTT.

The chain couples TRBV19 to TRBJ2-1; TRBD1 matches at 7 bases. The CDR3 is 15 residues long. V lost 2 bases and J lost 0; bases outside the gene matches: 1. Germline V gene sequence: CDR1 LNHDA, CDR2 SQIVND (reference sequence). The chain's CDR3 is CASSISGGSYNEQFF. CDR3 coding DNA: TGTGCCAGTAGTATATCAGGGGGCTCCTACAATGAGCAGTTCTTC.

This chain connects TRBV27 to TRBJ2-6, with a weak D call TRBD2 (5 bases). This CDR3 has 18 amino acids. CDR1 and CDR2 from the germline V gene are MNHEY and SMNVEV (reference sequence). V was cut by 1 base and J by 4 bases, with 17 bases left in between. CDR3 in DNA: TGTGCCAGCAGTTTATTTTCCGACTACCTCTCCGGGGCCAACGTCCTGACTTTC. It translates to CASSLFSDYLSGANVLTF.

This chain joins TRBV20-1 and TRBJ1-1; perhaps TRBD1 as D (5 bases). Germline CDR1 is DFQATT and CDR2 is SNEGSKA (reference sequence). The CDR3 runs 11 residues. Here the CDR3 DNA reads TGCACCGTCACGGGGGGCACTGAAGCTTTCTTT. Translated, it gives CTVTGGTEAFF.